This T cell receptor (beta chain) emerged from a study of shared T cell receptors in the human thymus. The method was immunoSEQ multiplex PCR; TCRdb's version includes in-frame clones alone and lacks a portion of them. The sample lists more than 550,000 clones, more than 70% occurring once. This CDR3 is built from 15 residues. Between the trimmed V and J ends, which lost 5 bases and 5 bases, there was a span of 18 bases. The germline V gene encodes CDR1 MNHEY and CDR2 SMNVEV (reference sequence). These sequences were also reported in another study, on human thymus T cells. Turning to that study: Donors were healthy Finnish babies undergoing corrective operations for congenital heart defects. Thymic material originated from resections removed in the course of corrective heart surgery. Thymic and blood repertoires seemed to favor certain V and J genes. The related literature has documented a marked overlap of thymic repertoires among unrelated individuals.

The receptor's source is a boy in the first two years of life with a congenital heart defect. V gene TRBV27 combines with J gene TRBJ1-2; D unclear. The sample was thymocytes. CDR3 DNA sequence: TGTGCCAGCAGTCTCCACCCGAGAGGCCTATATGGCTACACCTTC. This encodes CASSLHPRGLYGYTF.